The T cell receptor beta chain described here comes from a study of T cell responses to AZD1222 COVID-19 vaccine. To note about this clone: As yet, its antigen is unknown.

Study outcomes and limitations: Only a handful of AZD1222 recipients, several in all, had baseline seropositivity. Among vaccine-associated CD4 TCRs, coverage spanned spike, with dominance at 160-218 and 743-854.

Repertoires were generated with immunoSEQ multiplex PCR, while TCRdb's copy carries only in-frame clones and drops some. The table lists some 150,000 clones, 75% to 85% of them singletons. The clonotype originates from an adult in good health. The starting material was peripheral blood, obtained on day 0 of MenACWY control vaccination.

CDR3 coding DNA: TGCGCCAGCAGCCAAGGGGGGGGAACATATAAAGAGACCCAGTACTTC. Encoded protein: CASSQGGGTYKETQYF. This chain links TRBV4-1 with TRBJ2-5, with 7 bases that match TRBD2. Trimming took 1 base from V and 3 from J; bases not matched to a gene: 8. Germline V gene sequence: CDR1 MGHRA, CDR2 YSYEKL. The CDR3 runs 16 residues.